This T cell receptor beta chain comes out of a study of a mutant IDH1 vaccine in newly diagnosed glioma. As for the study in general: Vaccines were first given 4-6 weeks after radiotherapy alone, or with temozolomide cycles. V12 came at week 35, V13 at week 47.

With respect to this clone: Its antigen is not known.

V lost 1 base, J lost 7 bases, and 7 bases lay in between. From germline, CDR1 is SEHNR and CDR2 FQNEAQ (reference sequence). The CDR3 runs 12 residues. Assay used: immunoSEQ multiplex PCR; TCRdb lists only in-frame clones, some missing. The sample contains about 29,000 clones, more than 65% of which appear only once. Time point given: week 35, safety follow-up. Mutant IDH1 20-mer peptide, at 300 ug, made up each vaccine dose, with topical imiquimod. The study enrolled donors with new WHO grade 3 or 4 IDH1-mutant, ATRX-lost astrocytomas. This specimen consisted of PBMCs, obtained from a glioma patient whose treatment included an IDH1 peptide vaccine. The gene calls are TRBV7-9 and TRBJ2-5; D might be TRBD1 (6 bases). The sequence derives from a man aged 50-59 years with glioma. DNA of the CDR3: TGTGCCAGCAGCTTAGGAGGGGGGACCCAGTACTTC. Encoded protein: CASSLGGGTQYF.